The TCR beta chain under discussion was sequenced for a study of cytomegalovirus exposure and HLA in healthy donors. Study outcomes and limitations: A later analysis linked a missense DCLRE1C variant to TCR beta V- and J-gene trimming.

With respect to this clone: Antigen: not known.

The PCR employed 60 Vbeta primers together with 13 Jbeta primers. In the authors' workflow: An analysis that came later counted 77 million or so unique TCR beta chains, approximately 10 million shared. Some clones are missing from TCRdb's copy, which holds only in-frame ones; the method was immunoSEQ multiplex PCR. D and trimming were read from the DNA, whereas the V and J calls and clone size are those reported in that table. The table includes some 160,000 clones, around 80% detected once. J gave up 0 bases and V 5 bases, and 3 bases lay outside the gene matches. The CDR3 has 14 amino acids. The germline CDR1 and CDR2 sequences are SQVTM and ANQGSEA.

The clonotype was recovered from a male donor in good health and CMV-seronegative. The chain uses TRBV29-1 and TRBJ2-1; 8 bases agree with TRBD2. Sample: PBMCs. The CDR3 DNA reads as TGCAGCGTTACTAGCGGAGCCTCCTACAATGAGCAGTTCTTC. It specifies CSVTSGASYNEQFF.